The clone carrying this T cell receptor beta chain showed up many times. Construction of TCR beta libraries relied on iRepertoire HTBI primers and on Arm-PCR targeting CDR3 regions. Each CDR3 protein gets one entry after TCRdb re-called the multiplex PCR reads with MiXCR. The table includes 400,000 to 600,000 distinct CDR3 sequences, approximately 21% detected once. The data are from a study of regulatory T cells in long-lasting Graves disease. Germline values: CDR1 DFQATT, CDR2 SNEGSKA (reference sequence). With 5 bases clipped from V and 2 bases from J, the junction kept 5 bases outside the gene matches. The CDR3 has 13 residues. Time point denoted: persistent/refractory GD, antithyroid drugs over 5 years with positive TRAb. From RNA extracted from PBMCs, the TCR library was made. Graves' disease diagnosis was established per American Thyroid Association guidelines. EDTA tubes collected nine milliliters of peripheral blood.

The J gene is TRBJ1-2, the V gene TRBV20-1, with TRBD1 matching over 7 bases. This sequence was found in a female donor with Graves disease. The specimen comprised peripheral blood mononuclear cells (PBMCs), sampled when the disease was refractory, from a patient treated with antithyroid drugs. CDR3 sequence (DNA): TGCAGTGCTTTGCCGACAGGGAACTATGGCTACACCTTC. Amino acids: CSALPTGNYGYTF.